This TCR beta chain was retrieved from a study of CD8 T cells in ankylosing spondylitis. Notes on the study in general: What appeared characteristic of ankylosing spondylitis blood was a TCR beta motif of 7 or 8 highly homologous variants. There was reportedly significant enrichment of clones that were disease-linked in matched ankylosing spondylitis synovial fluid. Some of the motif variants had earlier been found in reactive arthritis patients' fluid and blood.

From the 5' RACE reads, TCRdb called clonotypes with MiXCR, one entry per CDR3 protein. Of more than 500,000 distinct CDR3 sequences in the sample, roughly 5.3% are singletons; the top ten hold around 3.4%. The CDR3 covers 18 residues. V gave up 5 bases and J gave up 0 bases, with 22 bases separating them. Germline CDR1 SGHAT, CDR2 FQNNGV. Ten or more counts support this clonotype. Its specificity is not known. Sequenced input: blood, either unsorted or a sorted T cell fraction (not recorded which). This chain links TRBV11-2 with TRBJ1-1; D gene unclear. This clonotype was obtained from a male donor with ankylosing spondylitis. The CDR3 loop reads CASSGIGSGPIMNTEAFF. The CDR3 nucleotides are TGTGCCAGCAGCGGAATCGGGTCGGGTCCAATTATGAACACTGAAGCTTTCTTT.